These 28 T cell receptor beta chains originate from one sample sequenced in a study of T cell responses to AZD1222 COVID-19 vaccine. Sequenced by immunoSEQ multiplex PCR; TCRdb stores in-frame clones only, minus some. The top ten hold about 6.5% of the sample, which has about 67,000 clones, approximately 83% seen once. The sequencing here drew on peripheral blood, taken 28 days after the second AZD1222 dose. The receptors shown here come from an adult who received the AZD1222 COVID-19 vaccine.

This chain joins TRBV5-6 and TRBJ1-1; TRBD1 matches at 9 bases. Germline values: CDR1 SGHDT, CDR2 YYEEEE. The CDR3 covers 15 residues. The junction had 7 bases not matched to a gene; V was cut back by 4 bases and J by 3 bases. In DNA form, the CDR3 reads TGTGCCAGCAGCACCGCGACAGGGGGACACACTGAAGCTTTCTTT. Protein product: CASSTATGGHTEAFF.

V usage is TRBV18 and J usage is TRBJ2-7, with D tentatively TRBD1 (5 bases). The germline V and J ends were trimmed by 2 bases and 4 bases, with 18 bases remaining between them. The CDR3 runs to 16 residues. Germline V gene data show CDR1 as KGHSH and CDR2 as LQKENI. CDR3 sequence (DNA): TGTGCCAGCTCACCATATGGGGCAGCGAAAGAGTACGAGCAGTACTTC. Its protein product is CASSPYGAAKEYEQYF.

This chain joins TRBV14 and TRBJ2-5; TRBD1 matches at 12 bases. V dropped 4 bases and J dropped 4; count of bases not matched to a gene: 4. CDR3 size: 15 residues. Germline CDR1 is SGHDN and CDR2 is FVKESK. CDR3 coding DNA: TGTGCCAGCAGCCCGTGGGACAGGGGGCGAGAGACCCAGTACTTC. Translated: CASSPWDRGRETQYF.

The chain recombines TRBV4-1 with TRBJ2-3; D unclear. Per the germline V gene, CDR1 is MGHRA and CDR2 is YSYEKL. Deletions cut 1 base from V and 2 bases from J, with 10 bases between. The CDR3 spans 15 residues. The CDR3 is CASSQGMSHTDTQYF. Here the CDR3 DNA reads TGCGCCAGCAGCCAAGGAATGTCCCACACAGATACGCAGTATTTT.

A single count supports this clone. The rearrangement links TRBV6-2 or TRBV6-3 to TRBJ2-3, with 7 nucleotides matching TRBD1. This CDR3 spans 17 amino acids. With 2 bases clipped from V and 1 base from J, the junction kept 9 bases outside the gene matches. Per germline, CDR1 MNHEY and CDR2 SVGEGT. CDR3 region: CASSYQMTGPGTDTQYF. For the CDR3, the DNA is TGTGCCAGCAGTTACCAAATGACAGGGCCAGGCACAGATACGCAGTATTTT.

V and J are TRBV30 and TRBJ2-1, with D maybe TRBD2 (6 bases). CDR3 length: 13 residues. The germline V gene has CDR1 GTSNPN and CDR2 SVGIG (reference sequence). Trimming took off 4 bases at V and 4 bases at J, with 11 bases between the two ends. The CDR3 DNA reads TGTGCCTGGATTAACGGGAGTTACAATGAGCAGTTCTTC. Translated: CAWINGSYNEQFF.

The rearrangement uses TRBV7-2 and TRBJ2-2, with D tentatively TRBD1 (6 bases). The V gene lost 2 bases and the J gene lost 1 base, with 8 bases spanning the gap. The CDR3 contains 15 residues. Germline loops: CDR1 SGHTA, CDR2 FQGNSA. The CDR3 protein is CASSLLGQNTGELFF. CDR3 bases: TGTGCCAGCAGCTTACTGGGACAGAACACCGGGGAGCTGTTTTTT.

This clone has just one count. The CDR3 here is CASSWRGLGNTIYF. In DNA form, the CDR3 reads TGTGCCAGCAGCTGGAGGGGGTTAGGAAACACCATATATTTT. This chain uses TRBV7-2 with TRBJ1-3; D may be TRBD1 (6 bases). V was pared by 4 bases and J by 4 bases, with 11 bases between. Germline CDR1 reads SGHTA; CDR2 reads FQGNSA. This CDR3 is 14 amino acids long.

This chain links TRBV7-8 with TRBJ2-1; either TRBD1 or TRBD2 may supply D (5 bases each). The V end lost 1 base, the J end lost 0 bases, and 25 bases lay between the germline ends. Per the germline V gene, CDR1 is SGHVS and CDR2 is FQNEAQ. This CDR3 region has 21 residues. CDR3 in amino acids: CASSLGSEGRLNSRSYNEQFF. CDR3 coding DNA: TGTGCCAGCAGCTTAGGGAGTGAGGGGCGGTTGAATTCCCGCTCCTACAATGAGCAGTTCTTC.

The chain joins TRBV5-1 to TRBJ2-5, with D possibly being TRBD1 or TRBD2 (6 bases each). The V gene's germline CDR1 is SGHRS and CDR2 YFSETQ. The CDR3 consists of 24 residues. V was shortened by 4 bases and J by 2 bases, with 42 bases between the two germline ends. The CDR3 DNA sequence: TGCGCCAGCAGCGATAGAAATACGTTAGGAGGGGGTGTAAGTTACGGACTTTCACAAGAGACCCAGTACTTC. It specifies CASSDRNTLGGGVSYGLSQETQYF.

The genes are TRBV6-5 and TRBJ1-2, with D possibly TRBD1 on 5 matching bases. V shed 6 bases and J shed 3 bases, with 14 bases lying between them. The CDR3 totals 14 residues. Looked up from germline, CDR1 is MNHEY and CDR2 is SVGAGI. The CDR3 protein is CASRATAVDYGYTF. DNA for the CDR3: TGTGCCAGCAGAGCGACAGCCGTTGACTATGGCTACACCTTC.

The chain employs TRBV11-3 and TRBJ1-6, with unresolved D. Germline V gene lookup returns CDR1 SGHNT and CDR2 YENEEA. Trimming took off 1 base at V and 9 bases at J, with 10 bases between the two ends. The CDR3 runs to 14 residues. The CDR3 region has the DNA TGTGCCAGCAGCTTAGGGACCGATGGTTCACCCCTCCACTTT. This encodes CASSLGTDGSPLHF.

The chain is built from TRBV2 and TRBJ2-3; TRBD1 agrees at 10 bases. The CDR3 consists of 14 residues. Germline-derived CDR1 and CDR2 are SNHLY and FYNNEI. Germline trimming cut 7 bases from V and 6 bases from J; bases unmatched to any gene: 7. CDR3 DNA: TGTGCCAGCACCCGGGACAGGGGTTCCGATACGCAGTATTTT. Translation gives CASTRDRGSDTQYF.

The chain employs TRBV6-5 and TRBJ1-1; D is undetermined. This CDR3 spans 15 amino acids. Deletions cut 0 bases from V and 0 bases from J, with 8 bases between. The germline gives CDR1 MNHEY, CDR2 SVGAGI. The CDR3, as DNA: TGTGCCAGCAGTTACTCCGGCAGCCTGAACACTGAAGCTTTCTTT. Its protein product is CASSYSGSLNTEAFF.

J is TRBJ1-1 and V is TRBV6-5, with D maybe TRBD1 (5 bases). With 2 bases removed from V and 5 bases from J, the gap between germline ends came to 12 bases. The germline V gene encodes CDR1 MNHEY and CDR2 SVGAGI. This CDR3 has 14 amino acids. The chain's CDR3 is CASSYNQGLTEAFF. The DNA for the CDR3 is TGTGCCAGCAGTTACAACCAGGGTTTAACTGAAGCTTTCTTT.

This sequence joins TRBV7-2 and TRBJ2-1, with D perhaps matching TRBD1 or TRBD2 (5 bases each). Germline V lookup: CDR1 SGHTA, CDR2 FQGNSA. The CDR3 runs 15 residues. V was trimmed by 4 bases and J by 4 bases, leaving 14 bases between them. The CDR3 DNA reads TGTGCCAGCAGCTACTTCCGGGACCGATACAATGAGCAGTTCTTC. This sequence encodes CASSYFRDRYNEQFF.

This clone has only a few counts. This chain uses TRBV6-5 with TRBJ1-2; D perhaps matches TRBD1 (5 bases). The CDR3 extends over 15 amino acids. The V end lost 0 bases, the J end lost 1 base, and 9 bases lay between the germline ends. The germline V gene encodes CDR1 MNHEY and CDR2 SVGAGI. The CDR3: CASSYSRGLNYGYTF. CDR3 bases: TGTGCCAGCAGTTACTCGAGGGGCCTTAACTATGGCTACACCTTC.

The chain is built from TRBV4-3 and TRBJ1-6, with D possibly TRBD1 on 6 matching bases. Trimming cost V 0 bases and J 10 bases, with 10 bases left between them. The germline V gene encodes CDR1 LGHNA and CDR2 YSLEER. The CDR3 has 14 amino acids. The CDR3 loop is CASSQDGRGSPLHF. CDR3 nucleotide sequence: TGCGCCAGCAGCCAAGATGGTAGGGGGTCACCCCTCCACTTT.

This clone has a handful of counts. The chain uses TRBV24-1 and TRBJ2-3; 10 nucleotides match TRBD2. The CDR3 is 18 residues long. The ends lost 0 bases at V and 0 bases at J; junction bases unmatched: 5. The germline CDR1 and CDR2 sequences are KGHDR and SFDVKD. For the CDR3, the DNA is TGTGCCACCAGTGATTTGACTAGCGGGGATACTAGCACAGATACGCAGTATTTT. Translating gives CATSDLTSGDTSTDTQYF.

The chain has TRBV11-3 and TRBJ1-6, with 7 bases identical to TRBD1. J gave up 12 bases and V 0 bases, and 2 bases lay outside the gene matches. The CDR3 runs to 13 residues. Germline lookup yields CDR1 SGHNT and CDR2 YENEEA. The CDR3 DNA reads as TGTGCCAGCAGCTTAGATGACAGGGAACCCCTCCACTTT. It specifies CASSLDDREPLHF.

This rearrangement joins TRBV5-4 to TRBJ1-6, with 8 bases identical to TRBD1. The CDR3 covers 18 residues. CDR1 is SGHNT, CDR2 YYREEE, per germline (reference sequence). V lost 4 bases, J lost 0 bases, and 9 bases stayed unmatched. The CDR3 sequence: CASSVYTGGSSYNSPLHF. The CDR3 DNA sequence: TGTGCCAGCAGCGTTTATACAGGGGGTAGCTCCTATAATTCACCCCTCCACTTT.

This sequence joins TRBV14 and TRBJ2-7, with D tentatively TRBD1 (5 bases). In germline, CDR1 is SGHDN, CDR2 FVKESK. CDR3 length: 13 residues. V lost 8 bases and J 4 bases, leaving 15 bases between the germline ends. CDR3 sequence: CASQPWGSYEQYF. CDR3 nucleotides: TGTGCCAGCCAACCTTGGGGCTCGTACGAGCAGTACTTC.

The V and J genes are TRBV30 and TRBJ1-4, with unresolved D. V was trimmed by 1 base and J by 8 bases, leaving 17 bases between them. This CDR3 comprises 15 residues. CDR1 is GTSNPN and CDR2 is SVGIG in the germline V gene (reference sequence). The CDR3 is CAWSGGFGVAEKLFF. CDR3 in DNA: TGTGCCTGGAGTGGAGGGTTCGGGGTTGCGGAAAAACTGTTTTTT. Full variable domain (rest looked up from reference TRBV30 and TRBJ1-4): SQTIHQWPATLVQPVGSPLSLECTVEGTSNPNLYWYRQAAGRGLQLLFYSVGIGQISSEVPQNLSASRPQDRQFILSSKKLLLSDSGFYLCAWSGGFGVAEKLFFGSGTQLSVL.

The chain has TRBV5-1 and TRBJ2-1, with no clear D. V dropped 4 bases and J dropped 0 bases, with 8 bases sitting between them. Germline V gene lookup returns CDR1 SGHRS and CDR2 YFSETQ. The CDR3 spans 14 residues. The CDR3 DNA is TGCGCCAGCAGCCTCGAGGTCTCCTACAATGAGCAGTTCTTC. Protein product: CASSLEVSYNEQFF. Full variable domain (missing parts from reference TRBV5-1 and TRBJ2-1): KAGVTQTPRYLIKTRGQQVTLSCSPISGHRSVSWYQQTPGQGLQFLFEYFSETQRNKGNFPGRFSGRQFSNSRSEMNVSTLELGDSALYLCASSLEVSYNEQFFGPGTRLTVL.

The V and J genes are TRBV27 and TRBJ2-5; tentatively, D is TRBD2 (6 bases). Germline loops: CDR1 MNHEY, CDR2 SMNVEV (reference sequence). The CDR3 covers 13 residues. With 8 bases removed from V and 2 bases from J, the gap between germline ends came to 12 bases. CDR3 in amino acids: CASARGEQETQYF. Written as DNA, the CDR3 is TGTGCCAGCGCGCGGGGAGAACAAGAGACCCAGTACTTC.

The chain is built from TRBV18 and TRBJ2-3; TRBD1 might be the D (6 bases). The CDR3 consists of 14 residues. Germline lookup yields CDR1 KGHSH and CDR2 LQKENI. The germline V and J ends were trimmed by 2 bases and 0 bases, with 6 bases remaining between them. In DNA, the CDR3 is TGTGCCAGCTCACCAGGACAGAGCACAGATACGCAGTATTTT. Amino acid sequence: CASSPGQSTDTQYF.

The V call is TRBV20-1, the J call TRBJ1-1, with D unclear. CDR1 is DFQATT and CDR2 is SNEGSKA in the germline V gene (reference sequence). The CDR3 is 10 residues long. V was pared by 3 bases and J by 11 bases, with 10 bases between. This CDR3 is CSASRAEAFF. CDR3 sequence (DNA): TGCAGTGCTAGCCGGGCGGAGGCTTTCTTT.

The chain couples TRBV6-5 to TRBJ1-2; D unclear. CDR1 and CDR2 (germline): MNHEY, SVGAGI. This CDR3 has 14 residues. The ends were cut back, 4 bases at V and 4 bases at J, with 13 bases in the middle. Here the CDR3 DNA reads TGTGCCAGCAGTTCGGGCGGGTTTGGCTATGGCTACACCTTC. Encoded protein: CASSSGGFGYGYTF.